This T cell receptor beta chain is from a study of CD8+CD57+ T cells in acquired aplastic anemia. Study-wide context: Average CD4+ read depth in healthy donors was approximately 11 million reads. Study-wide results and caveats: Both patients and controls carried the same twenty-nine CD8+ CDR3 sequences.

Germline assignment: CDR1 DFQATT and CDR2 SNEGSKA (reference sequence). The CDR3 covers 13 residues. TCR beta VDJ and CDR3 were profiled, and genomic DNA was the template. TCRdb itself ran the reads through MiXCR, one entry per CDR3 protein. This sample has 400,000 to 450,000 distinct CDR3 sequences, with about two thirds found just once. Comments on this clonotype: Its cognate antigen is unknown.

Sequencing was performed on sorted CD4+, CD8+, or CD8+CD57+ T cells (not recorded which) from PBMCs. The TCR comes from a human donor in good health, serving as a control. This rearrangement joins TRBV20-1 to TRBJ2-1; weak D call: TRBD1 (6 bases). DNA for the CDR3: TGCAGCGTTGCAGGGGATCTCTACAATGAGCAGTTCTTC. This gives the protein CSVAGDLYNEQFF.